The rows below give T cell receptor beta chains drawn from one sample of a study of CD8 T cells in Susac syndrome. TCRdb re-called the immunoSEQ multiplex PCR reads through MiXCR, storing one row per CDR3 protein. The table includes 120,000 to 150,000 distinct CDR3 sequences, approximately 94% detected once. The sample comprised CD4+ T cells from PBMCs. The source is a human donor in good health. The CDR3 runs from the conserved cysteine through the conserved F or W. Each record gives: CDR3 length, J gene, V gene, CDR3 protein.

>16|TRBJ1-2|TRBV18
CASSLNLRGAGNGYTF
>22|TRBJ2-2|TRBV11-1
CASSLVPPGLATGGKNTGELFF
>14|TRBJ1-4|TRBV3-1
CASSQGTGIEKLFF
>16|TRBJ2-7|TRBV7-2
CASSSSGTSGFEEQYF
>15|TRBJ2-5|TRBV19
CASSGTGFFVETQYF
>16|TRBJ1-1|TRBV27
CASSLRNGDRNTEAFF
>16|TRBJ2-5|TRBV14
CASSLQGGLAGETQYF
>15|TRBJ2-3|TRBV2
CASSEVGILADTQYF
>14|TRBJ2-1|TRBV5-1
CASSLASGYNEQFF
>14|TRBJ2-7|TRBV29-1
CSVELRDTTYEQYF
>14|TRBJ2-7|TRBV20-1
CSAREAGGSYEQYF
>14|TRBJ2-5|TRBV3-1
CASSQDVAGETQYF
>11|TRBJ1-1|TRBV3-1
CASSASSGAFF
>17|TRBJ2-2|TRBV19
CASSDLTSGKNTGELFF
>12|TRBJ2-1|TRBV11-3
CASSLVSNEQFF
>14|TRBJ2-3|TRBV5-1
CASSLNSGADTQYF
>13|TRBJ2-5|TRBV2
CASRDDPQETQYF
>17|TRBJ2-3|TRBV27
CASSPLLAGPLTDTQYF
>16|TRBJ2-7|TRBV5-1
CASSLGGGTGYNEQYF
>14|TRBJ2-5|TRBV7-8
CASSLVETEGTQYF
>13|TRBJ2-1|TRBV20-1
CSARVGIKAEQFF
>16|TRBJ2-7|TRBV11-2
CASSPSMAQGSYEQYF
>13|TRBJ1-5|TRBV18
CASSIVGNQPQHF
>14|TRBJ1-2|TRBV28
CASRRGSPGYGYTF